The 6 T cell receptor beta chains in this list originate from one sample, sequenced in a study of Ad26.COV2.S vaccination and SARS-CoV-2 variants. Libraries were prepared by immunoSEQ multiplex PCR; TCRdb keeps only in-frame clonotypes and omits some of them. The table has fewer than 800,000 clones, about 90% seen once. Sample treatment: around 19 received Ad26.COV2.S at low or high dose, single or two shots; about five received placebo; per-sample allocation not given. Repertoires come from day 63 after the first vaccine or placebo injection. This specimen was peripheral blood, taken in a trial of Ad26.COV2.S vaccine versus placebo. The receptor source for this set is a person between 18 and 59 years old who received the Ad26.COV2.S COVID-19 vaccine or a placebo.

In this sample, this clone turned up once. This CDR3 is CASSLELGRARTDTQYF. CDR3 DNA: TGTGCCAGCAGTCTCGAGCTTGGTAGGGCACGCACAGATACGCAGTATTTT. The V gene is TRBV11-2, the J gene TRBJ2-3; D is unclear. The CDR3 has 17 amino acids. The germline gives CDR1 SGHAT, CDR2 FQNNGV. Trimming left V 6 bases short and J 1 base short, with 20 bases between.

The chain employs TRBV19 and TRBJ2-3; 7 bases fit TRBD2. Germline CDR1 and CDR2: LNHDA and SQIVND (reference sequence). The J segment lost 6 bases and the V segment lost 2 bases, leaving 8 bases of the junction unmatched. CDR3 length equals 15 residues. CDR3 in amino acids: CASSIQSTSFDTQYF. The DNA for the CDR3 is TGTGCCAGTAGTATACAGTCGACTAGCTTCGATACGCAGTATTTT.

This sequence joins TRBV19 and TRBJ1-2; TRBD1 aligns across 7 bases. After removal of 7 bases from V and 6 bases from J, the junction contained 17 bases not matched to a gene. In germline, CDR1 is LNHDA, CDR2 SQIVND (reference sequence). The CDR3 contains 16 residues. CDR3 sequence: CASTSHQQGNTDGYTF. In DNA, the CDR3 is TGTGCCAGTACTTCACACCAACAGGGGAATACGGATGGCTACACCTTC.

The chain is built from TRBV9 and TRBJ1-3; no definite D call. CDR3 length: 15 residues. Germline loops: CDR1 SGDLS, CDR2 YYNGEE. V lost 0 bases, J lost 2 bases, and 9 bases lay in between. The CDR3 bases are TGTGCCAGCAGCGTAGGCGGGGTGGCTGGAAACACCATATATTTT. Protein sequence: CASSVGGVAGNTIYF.

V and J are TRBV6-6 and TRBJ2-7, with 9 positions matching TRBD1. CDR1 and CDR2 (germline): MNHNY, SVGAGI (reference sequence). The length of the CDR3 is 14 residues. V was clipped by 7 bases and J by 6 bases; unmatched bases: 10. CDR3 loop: CASTPRTGDPEQYF. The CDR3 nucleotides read TGTGCCAGCACCCCCCGGACAGGGGACCCCGAGCAGTACTTC.

The CDR3 coding sequence is TGTGCCAGCAGCCAAGATCTTGGGACTAGCGGGAGGGCCCCCCGGTATTTT. It specifies CASSQDLGTSGRAPRYF. V usage is TRBV3-1 (or the pseudogene TRBV3-2) and J usage is TRBJ2-3; 16 bases fit TRBD2. Germline CDR1 reads LGHDT; CDR2 reads YNNKEL (reference sequence). This CDR3 is 17 amino acids long. Trimming cost V 0 bases and J 14 bases; bases outside gene matches: 11.